This TCR beta chain was profiled in a study of blood T cell repertoires in COVID-19. Study-level background: The United States, Italy and Spain supplied acute and convalescent COVID-19 samples.

In germline, CDR1 is SQVTM, CDR2 ANQGSEA. V lost 6 bases, J lost 6 bases, and 4 bases stayed unmatched. The CDR3 has 12 residues. Only one count was recorded for this clone. Source study methods: Estimation of nucleated cell counts was performed using reference gene primer amplification. Sequenced by immunoSEQ multiplex PCR; TCRdb stores in-frame clones only, minus some. V, J and clone size are those of that table, while D and trimming were read from the DNA. This sample has 68,000 or so clones, with around 91% found just once. In Seattle, patients joined the study during active infection and were tracked longitudinally.

V is TRBV29-1 and J is TRBJ2-2; 7 nucleotides align to TRBD1. The receptor was derived from a man aged 50 or older with COVID-19, enrolled during active disease. The material sequenced was peripheral blood. The CDR3 sequence is CSVKQGSGELFF. DNA for the CDR3: TGCAGCGTCAAACAGGGGTCCGGGGAGCTGTTTTTT.